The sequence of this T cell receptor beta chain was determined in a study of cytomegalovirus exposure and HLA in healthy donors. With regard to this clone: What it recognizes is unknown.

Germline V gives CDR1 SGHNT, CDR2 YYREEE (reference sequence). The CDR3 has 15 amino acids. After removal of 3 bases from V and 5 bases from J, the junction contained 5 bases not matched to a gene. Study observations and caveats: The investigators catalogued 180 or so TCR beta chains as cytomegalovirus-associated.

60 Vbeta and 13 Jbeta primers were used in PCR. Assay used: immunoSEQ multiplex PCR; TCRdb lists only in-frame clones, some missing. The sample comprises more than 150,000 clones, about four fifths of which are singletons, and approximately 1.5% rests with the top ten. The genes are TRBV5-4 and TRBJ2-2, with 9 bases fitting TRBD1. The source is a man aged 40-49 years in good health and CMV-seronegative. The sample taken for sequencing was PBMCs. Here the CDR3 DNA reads TGTGCCAGCAGCTCGGGACAGGGAAGGACCGGGGAGCTGTTTTTT. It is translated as CASSSGQGRTGELFF.